The clone carrying this TCR beta chain occurred a few times. Its specificity is not known. TCRdb called the reads again in MiXCR, with one record for every CDR3 protein. The sample lists over 150,000 distinct CDR3 sequences; approximately 18% were seen once. The record originates from a study of T cell repertoires in cytomegalovirus infection. Overall study findings and caveats: HLA-C-restricted CMV-specific TCR beta clonotypes prevailed in the ex vivo response.

The CDR3 length is 13 residues. V shed 3 bases and J shed 5 bases, with 8 bases lying between them. Germline loops: CDR1 SGHVS, CDR2 FNYEAQ. This clonotype was sampled from a human donor in good health (CMV status not recorded). Some clones in this sample may be carry-over from other donors' samples. The material sequenced was CD8+ T cells from PBMCs. The chain recombines TRBV7-6 with TRBJ2-1, with D possibly being TRBD1 or TRBD2 (5 bases each). CDR3 in amino acids: CASSFGTDNEQFF. CDR3 nucleotides: TGTGCCAGCAGCTTTGGGACCGACAATGAGCAGTTCTTC.